Below are 2 T cell receptor beta chains sequenced from a single sample in a study of blood T cell repertoires in COVID-19. TCRdb keeps only in-frame clones here, not all; method: immunoSEQ multiplex PCR. Altogether 150,000 or so clones are present, about 80% being singletons, with the ten largest covering over 9%. The sample consisted of PBMCs or T cells enriched from blood (not recorded which). These receptors were taken from a man in his fifties or sixties who had recovered from COVID-19.

The gene calls are TRBV28 and TRBJ1-2; 7 bases align to TRBD1. Trimming removed 1 base from V and 4 bases from J; junction bases left unmatched: 3. There are 14 residues in the CDR3. Germline lookup yields CDR1 MDHEN and CDR2 SYDVKM. Written as DNA, the CDR3 is TGTGCCAGCAGTTTATTTGGACAGGTCTATGGCTACACCTTC. This gives the protein CASSLFGQVYGYTF.

This clone has more than one count but fewer than ten. The chain uses TRBV2 and TRBJ2-3, with 7 positions matching TRBD1. After removal of 4 bases from V and 3 bases from J, the junction contained 4 bases not matched to a gene. Germline V lookup: CDR1 SNHLY, CDR2 FYNNEI. CDR3 length: 14 residues. CDR3 sequence: CASSGGGQTDTQYF. CDR3 nucleotides: TGTGCCAGCAGTGGTGGGGGACAGACAGATACGCAGTATTTT.